Following are 17 T cell receptor beta chains from one sample sequenced in a study of T cell responses to AZD1222 COVID-19 vaccine. Profiling relied on immunoSEQ multiplex PCR, and the TCRdb table lists in-frame clones only, not all of them. The data show around 140,000 clones, around 90% seen once. The material was peripheral blood, obtained on day 0 of AZD1222 vaccination. The receptors stem from an adult in good health.

This clone was observed a handful of times. This chain joins TRBV10-1 and TRBJ1-3; D is possibly TRBD1 (5 bases). The V gene lost 0 bases and the J gene lost 4 bases, with 10 bases spanning the gap. The germline V gene has CDR1 WNHNN and CDR2 SYGVQD (reference sequence). The CDR3 length is 15 residues. CDR3 in amino acids: CASSESATAGNTIYF. The CDR3 coding sequence is TGCGCCAGCAGTGAGTCGGCGACAGCAGGAAACACCATATATTTT.

The rearrangement links TRBV5-4 to TRBJ1-4, with 9 bases aligning to TRBD1. V gave up 4 bases and J gave up 8 bases; unmatched junction bases: 6. This CDR3 comprises 14 residues. Germline V CDR1 and CDR2: SGHNT, YYREEE (reference sequence). In DNA form, the CDR3 reads TGTGCCAGCAGCGCAGGACAGGGGAACGAAAAACTGTTTTTT. Translated, it gives CASSAGQGNEKLFF.

CDR3 sequence reads: CASSLGGQATGELFF. DNA of the CDR3: TGTGCCAGCAGTTTAGGCGGCCAGGCTACCGGGGAGCTGTTTTTT. V usage is TRBV28 and J usage is TRBJ2-2; D ambiguous. This CDR3 has 15 residues. V was trimmed by 2 bases and J by 5 bases, leaving 12 bases between them. From germline, CDR1 is MDHEN and CDR2 SYDVKM.

The gene calls are TRBV5-1 and TRBJ2-1; 8 bases fit TRBD2. The germline gives CDR1 SGHRS, CDR2 YFSETQ. The CDR3 is made up of 14 amino acids. J gave up 8 bases and V 3 bases, and 7 bases lay outside the gene matches. DNA of the CDR3: TGCGCCAGCAGCTCCGGGACTAGGAAGGATGAGCAGTTCTTC. Amino acid sequence: CASSSGTRKDEQFF.

This clone was observed once. V and J are TRBV6-5 and TRBJ2-7; 8 positions agree with TRBD2. The CDR3 extends over 14 amino acids. Germline V gene sequence: CDR1 MNHEY, CDR2 SVGAGI. Trimming took 7 bases from V and 0 from J; bases not matched to a gene: 5. The CDR3 coding sequence is TGTGCCAGCACCCCCGGGGGGGACTCCTACGAGCAGTACTTC. Its protein product is CASTPGGDSYEQYF.

The chain links TRBV27 to TRBJ1-5; TRBD1 matches 10 bases. This CDR3 is 18 amino acids long. Germline assignment: CDR1 MNHEY and CDR2 SMNVEV (reference sequence). The ends lost 0 bases at V and 6 bases at J; junction bases unmatched: 11. CDR3 DNA sequence: TGTGCCAGCAGTTTATCAGGCCTGGGACAGGGGTCTATTCAGCCCCAGCATTTT. It yields the protein CASSLSGLGQGSIQPQHF.

The chain recombines TRBV10-3 with TRBJ1-1; 11 bases map to TRBD1. In germline, CDR1 is ENHRY, CDR2 SYGVKD. The V and J ends lost 0 bases and 3 bases, in that order; junction bases with no gene match: 6. The CDR3 runs to 17 residues. CDR3 bases: TGTGCCATCAGTGAGTCCCGGACAGGGGGCCAGTACACTGAAGCTTTCTTT. It yields the protein CAISESRTGGQYTEAFF.

The chain couples TRBV2 to TRBJ2-7; weak D call: TRBD1 (5 bases). The CDR3 has 11 amino acids. V dropped 4 bases and J dropped 4 bases, with 5 bases sitting between them. The germline V gene encodes CDR1 SNHLY and CDR2 FYNNEI. CDR3 bases: TGTGCCAGCAGTGCAGGGTACGAGCAGTACTTC. This encodes CASSAGYEQYF. Full variable domain (remainder filled in from reference TRBV2 and TRBJ2-7): EPEVTQTPSHQVTQMGQEVILRCVPISNHLYFYWYRQILGQKVEFLVSFYNNEISEKSEIFDDQFSVERPDGSNFTLKIRSTKLEDSAMYFCASSAGYEQYFGPGTRLTVT.

This chain links TRBV20-1 with TRBJ2-7; possibly TRBD2 for D (6 bases). The germline V gene encodes CDR1 DFQATT and CDR2 SNEGSKA (reference sequence). The CDR3 extends over 13 amino acids. V lost 3 bases to trimming and J lost 2 bases, with 11 bases between them. The CDR3 here is CSASVAGTYEQYF. CDR3 nucleotide sequence: TGCAGTGCTAGTGTTGCGGGGACCTACGAGCAGTACTTC.

DNA for the CDR3: TGTGCCAGCAGTTTTGGACTCCGCGGAGGAACTAGCACAGATACGCAGTATTTT. Protein: CASSFGLRGGTSTDTQYF. This sequence joins TRBV27 and TRBJ2-3; TRBD2 is a possible D gene (5 bases). V was pared by 3 bases and J by 0 bases, with 19 bases between. The CDR3 has 18 residues. CDR1 MNHEY and CDR2 SMNVEV come from the germline V gene (reference sequence).

CDR3 nucleotides: TGTGCCAGCTCACCCCAAGCCGACAGTGAAGCTTTCTTT. Translated, it gives CASSPQADSEAFF. This chain uses TRBV18 with TRBJ1-1, with a possible D match to TRBD1 (5 bases). This CDR3 has 13 residues. The germline V and J ends were trimmed by 3 bases and 7 bases, with 12 bases remaining between them. The germline V gene encodes CDR1 KGHSH and CDR2 LQKENI.

The chain uses TRBV2 and TRBJ1-3, with D perhaps matching TRBD1 (5 bases). Trimming pared 6 bases from V and 5 bases from J, leaving 23 bases between. The germline V gene has CDR1 SNHLY and CDR2 FYNNEI. The CDR3 is made up of 17 amino acids. CDR3 amino acids: CASSAAGTALSRNTIYF. The CDR3 DNA follows: TGTGCCAGCAGCGCGGCCGGGACTGCGTTGAGTCGAAACACCATATATTTT.

This chain connects TRBV27 to TRBJ2-1; 10 bases are a match to TRBD2. J was trimmed by 6 bases and V by 7 bases; bases with no gene match: 12. CDR1 is MNHEY, CDR2 SMNVEV, per germline (reference sequence). CDR3 length: 16 amino acids. For the CDR3, the DNA is TGTGCCAGCACTCTCCGGCTAGCGGGAGCCGTCAATGAGCAGTTCTTC. It codes for CASTLRLAGAVNEQFF.

This clone was observed a single time. The CDR3 region is CASRKTGTPYGYTF. The DNA of the CDR3 is TGTGCCAGCCGAAAGACCGGGACACCTTATGGCTACACCTTC. The chain has TRBV5-4 and TRBJ1-2, with D tentatively TRBD1 (6 bases). V was shortened by 7 bases and J by 5 bases, with 18 bases between the two germline ends. Germline V CDR1 and CDR2: SGHNT, YYREEE (reference sequence). The CDR3 has 14 amino acids.

This clone was picked up one time. The V and J genes are TRBV30 and TRBJ2-7; D is ambiguous. V was cut by 5 bases and J by 1 base, with 9 bases left in between. The CDR3 runs 12 residues. Germline V gene lookup returns CDR1 GTSNPN and CDR2 SVGIG (reference sequence). The CDR3 sequence: CAWGIGSYEQYF. The CDR3, as DNA: TGTGCCTGGGGGATAGGGTCCTACGAGCAGTACTTC.

The chain joins TRBV4-1 to TRBJ2-2, with D maybe TRBD2 (5 bases). The germline V gene encodes CDR1 MGHRA and CDR2 YSYEKL. The V and J ends lost 1 base and 4 bases respectively, with 19 bases between them. The CDR3 covers 18 residues. CDR3: CASSQVLGRLVGTGELFF. The CDR3, as DNA: TGCGCCAGCAGCCAAGTACTAGGCAGACTCGTTGGCACCGGGGAGCTGTTTTTT.

The rearrangement links TRBV5-1 to TRBJ2-3; 7 positions agree with TRBD2. This CDR3 is 12 amino acids long. V lost 4 bases to trimming and J lost 6 bases; unmatched junction nucleotides: 2. Germline V lookup: CDR1 SGHRS, CDR2 YFSETQ. The CDR3 region has the DNA TGCGCCAGCAGCCCCGGGAGGGATACGCAGTATTTT. This encodes CASSPGRDTQYF.